These 25 T cell receptor beta chains were all obtained from the same sample, sequenced in a study of T cells in Graves' hyperthyroidism and ophthalmopathy. The source material, RNA transcripts, was used to amplify TCR beta CDR3 regions. The HTBI primer set served for first-round RT-PCR of the TCR CDR3. TCRdb processed the multiplex PCR reads anew with MiXCR; each CDR3 protein has one entry. This sample yields about 460,000 distinct CDR3 sequences, of which 20% to 25% are seen a single time; under 55% belongs to the top ten. Sequencing was done on a sample of blood. The receptors were gathered from a woman aged 70-85 years with Graves' ophthalmopathy.

This clonotype was seen more than once but under ten times. The genes are TRBV20-1 and TRBJ2-4; D is unclear. This CDR3 has 15 amino acids. Trimming removed 2 bases at V and 1 base at J, with 12 bases between. Germline V gives CDR1 DFQATT, CDR2 SNEGSKA (reference sequence). The CDR3 DNA reads as TGCAGTGCTAGACCGCCGGCTCCTGCCAAAAACATTCAGTACTTC. Amino acid sequence: CSARPPAPAKNIQYF.

CDR3 DNA: TGTGCCAGCAGTGAGGGACGGATTAATGAAAAACTGTTTTTT. This encodes CASSEGRINEKLFF. The rearrangement uses TRBV2 and TRBJ1-4; TRBD1 might be the D (5 bases). This CDR3 comprises 14 residues. CDR1 and CDR2 (germline): SNHLY, FYNNEI. V lost 3 bases to trimming and J lost 4 bases, with 9 bases between them.

The genes are TRBV7-3 and TRBJ2-3, with D possibly being TRBD2 (7 bases). V lost 1 base to trimming and J lost 2 bases, with 10 bases between them. This CDR3 spans 15 amino acids. Germline V gene data show CDR1 as SGHTA and CDR2 as FQGTGA. CDR3 protein: CASSLMGGATDTQYF. CDR3 bases: TGTGCCAGCAGCTTAATGGGGGGGGCCACAGATACGCAGTATTTT.

This clonotype was counted once. V is TRBV2 and J is TRBJ2-2; 9 nucleotides align to TRBD2. Germline trimming cut 8 bases from V and 5 bases from J; bases unmatched to any gene: 18. The CDR3 spans 18 residues. Germline CDR1 is SNHLY and CDR2 is FYNNEI. The CDR3 DNA is TGTGCCAGCTCCCGGGACTCGCCGAGGCTAGCGGGGACCGGGGAGCTGTTTTTT. It encodes CASSRDSPRLAGTGELFF.

The chain carries TRBV20-1 and TRBJ2-7, with 9 bases aligning to TRBD2. The CDR3 length is 18 residues. Germline CDR1 and CDR2: DFQATT and SNEGSKA (reference sequence). With 0 bases clipped from V and 2 bases from J, the junction kept 14 bases outside the gene matches. The DNA of the CDR3 is TGCAGTGCTAGAGATTGGGGTCGGGTTAGCGGGAGCCCCTACGAGCAGTACTTC. It codes for CSARDWGRVSGSPYEQYF.

The chain combines TRBV12-3 or TRBV12-4 with TRBJ2-5, with D possibly TRBD2 on 5 matching bases. V was cut by 8 bases and J by 6 bases, with 19 bases left in between. This CDR3 is built from 14 residues. As DNA, the CDR3 is TGTGCCAGCGCCTTATTGGGAGTCGGAAAGACCCAGTACTTC. It encodes CASALLGVGKTQYF.

With regard to this clonotype: This likely comes from a read error, as the CDR3 has no conserved phenylalanine or tryptophan at its end. The CDR3: CATSRGVPTEAFL. The CDR3 coding sequence is TGTGCCACCAGCAGGGGAGTGCCCACTGAAGCTTTCTTG. This sequence joins TRBV15 and TRBJ1-1; D is ambiguous. Germline V gives CDR1 LNHNV, CDR2 YYDKDF (reference sequence). V shed 3 bases and J shed 4 bases, with 9 bases lying between them. CDR3 length equals 13 residues.

This chain links TRBV20-1 with TRBJ1-5; no firm D call. The CDR3 covers 15 residues. V was clipped by 0 bases and J by 4 bases, with 13 bases between them. Germline values: CDR1 DFQATT, CDR2 SNEGSKA (reference sequence). CDR3 bases: TGCAGTGCTAGAGATCTGGGTGGACGGAATCAGCCCCAGCATTTT. This encodes CSARDLGGRNQPQHF.

This clonotype was seen many times. The chain recombines TRBV12-3 or TRBV12-4 with TRBJ2-5; 9 positions agree with TRBD2. CDR3 length: 13 residues. The J segment lost 5 bases and the V segment lost 4 bases, leaving 2 bases of the junction unmatched. This chain's CDR3 is CASSSAGGETQYF. The CDR3 DNA reads TGTGCCAGCAGTTCTGCGGGAGGGGAGACCCAGTACTTC.

This clonotype has more than one count but fewer than ten. The chain is built from TRBV5-1 and TRBJ2-1; the match to TRBD2 covers 11 bases. There are 17 residues in the CDR3. CDR1 is SGHRS, CDR2 YFSETQ, per germline. The junction had 4 bases not matched to a gene; V was cut back by 2 bases and J by 0 bases. The CDR3 protein is CASSFLAGGSSYNEQFF. CDR3 DNA: TGCGCCAGCAGCTTTCTAGCGGGAGGAAGCTCCTACAATGAGCAGTTCTTC.

This clonotype was counted between two and nine times. The rearrangement links TRBV11-2 to TRBJ2-5, with TRBD2 matching over 8 bases. Germline values: CDR1 SGHAT, CDR2 FQNNGV. This CDR3 region has 14 residues. V dropped 5 bases and J dropped 14; count of bases not matched to a gene: 16. The CDR3 here is CASSLRTGGRSPYF. CDR3 sequence (DNA): TGTGCCAGCAGCCTCCGGACTGGCGGGAGGTCTCCCTACTTC.

The chain uses TRBV28 and TRBJ1-3, with D unresolved. CDR1 and CDR2 from the germline V gene are MDHEN and SYDVKM. The length of the CDR3 is 15 residues. V was cut by 6 bases and J by 1 base, with 13 bases left in between. CDR3 sequence reads: CASSSELLSGNTIYF. The CDR3 DNA reads as TGTGCCAGCAGCTCCGAGCTCTTGTCTGGAAACACCATATATTTT.

This clonotype was detected only a few times. This rearrangement joins TRBV11-3 to TRBJ2-1; D is ambiguous. The ends were cut back, 0 bases at V and 2 bases at J, with 8 bases in the middle. CDR1 is SGHNT, CDR2 YENEEA, per germline. The CDR3 contains 15 residues. CDR3 DNA: TGTGCCAGCAGCTTAGATGCGAGCCCCTACAATGAGCAGTTCTTC. Amino acid sequence: CASSLDASPYNEQFF.

This clonotype was observed once. The chain couples TRBV24-1 to TRBJ1-4, with a tentative D call TRBD1 (6 bases). The CDR3 spans 15 residues. Between the trimmed V and J ends, which lost 4 bases and 4 bases, there was a span of 12 bases. Germline values: CDR1 KGHDR, CDR2 SFDVKD. The CDR3: CATSEPGGGNEKLFF. DNA for the CDR3: TGTGCCACCAGTGAGCCGGGAGGGGGTAATGAAAAACTGTTTTTT.

On this clonotype itself: This may stem from a read error, because a much larger clone lies one nucleotide away. The chain joins TRBV6-5 to TRBJ2-1; TRBD2 aligns across 13 bases. Germline V gives CDR1 MNHEY, CDR2 SVGAGI. This CDR3 spans 17 amino acids. V lost 3 bases and J lost 2; bases outside the gene matches: 4. The CDR3, as DNA: TGTGCCAGCAGTTATTACGGGACTAGCGGGACCTACAATGAGCAGTTCTTC. Encoded protein: CASSYYGTSGTYNEQFF.

The chain is built from TRBV27 and TRBJ2-1, with D tentatively TRBD2 (5 bases). This CDR3 has 11 residues. Trimming stripped 7 bases from V and 10 bases from J, with 11 bases between. From germline, CDR1 is MNHEY and CDR2 SMNVEV (reference sequence). CDR3 sequence (DNA): TGTGCCAGCACCCACACGGGAGAGCAGTTCTTC. Translating it yields CASTHTGEQFF.

The CDR3 loop reads CSATPGGRAGRNIQYF. CDR3 DNA: TGCAGTGCTACGCCAGGGGGGAGGGCCGGTCGGAACATTCAGTACTTC. The chain uses TRBV20-1 and TRBJ2-4; TRBD1 or TRBD2 may be the D gene (7 bases each). Per the germline V gene, CDR1 is DFQATT and CDR2 is SNEGSKA (reference sequence). Trimming pared 4 bases from V and 7 bases from J, leaving 23 bases between. CDR3 length: 16 residues.

This clonotype was seen ten or more times. The V and J genes are TRBV15 and TRBJ1-5; no clear D gene. Trimming left V 3 bases short and J 3 bases short, with 6 bases between. Germline V gives CDR1 LNHNV, CDR2 YYDKDF (reference sequence). The CDR3 totals 13 residues. The chain's CDR3 is CATSRLFNQPQHF. As DNA, the CDR3 is TGTGCCACCAGCAGGTTATTCAATCAGCCCCAGCATTTT.

The CDR3: CASSPQKGDTQYF. In DNA, the CDR3 is TGTGCCAGCTCACCCCAGAAAGGAGATACGCAGTATTTT. V is TRBV18 and J is TRBJ2-3; D remains unclear. Germline loops: CDR1 KGHSH, CDR2 LQKENI. The V and J ends lost 3 bases and 5 bases respectively, with 9 bases between them. The CDR3 is 13 amino acids.

This clonotype was counted at least ten times. The V gene is TRBV28, the J gene TRBJ1-3; D not certain. V lost 6 bases and J lost 7, with 16 bases in between. CDR1 and CDR2 from the germline V gene are MDHEN and SYDVKM. The CDR3 totals 14 residues. DNA of the CDR3: TGTGCCAGCAGCCACCCCGAGGTTTCGAACACCATATATTTT. It is translated as CASSHPEVSNTIYF.

This clonotype was counted at least ten times. V gene TRBV28 combines with J gene TRBJ2-3; 12 nucleotides line up with TRBD1. The germline gives CDR1 MDHEN, CDR2 SYDVKM. The CDR3 has 15 residues. Trimming at V came to 8 bases and at J to 4 bases, leaving 7 bases not matched to a gene. CDR3 protein: CASPPGTGGPDTQYF. In nucleotides, the CDR3 is TGTGCCAGCCCCCCCGGGACAGGGGGCCCAGATACGCAGTATTTT. Combining the CDR3 with reference TRBV28 and TRBJ2-3 gives the whole variable domain DVKVTQSSRYLVKRTGEKVFLECVQDMDHENMFWYRQDPGLGLRLIYFSYDVKMKEKGDIPEGYSVSREKKERFSLILESASTNQTSMYLCASPPGTGGPDTQYFGPGTRLTVL.

This clonotype has only a few counts. The chain links TRBV19 to TRBJ2-5, with 7 bases fitting TRBD1. The CDR3 contains 15 residues. V lost 5 bases and J lost 2; bases outside the gene matches: 8. Germline lookup yields CDR1 LNHDA and CDR2 SQIVND (reference sequence). The CDR3 is CASSGQVQGQETQYF. The CDR3 nucleotides read TGTGCCAGTAGTGGACAGGTTCAAGGGCAAGAGACCCAGTACTTC.

This clonotype was picked up many times. DNA for the CDR3: TGTGCCAGCGGGAGTAGCAATGAGCAGTTCTTC. Protein product: CASGSSNEQFF. The rearrangement uses TRBV9 and TRBJ2-1, with D possibly matching TRBD2 (5 bases). The CDR3 runs 11 residues. CDR1 is SGDLS and CDR2 is YYNGEE in the germline V gene. V lost 7 bases and J 6 bases, leaving 8 bases between the germline ends.

In this sample, this clonotype turned up many times. The V call is TRBV12-3 or TRBV12-4, the J call TRBJ2-2, with TRBD2 matching over 8 bases. The trim removed 3 bases at V and 6 bases at J, leaving 3 bases unmatched. CDR3 size: 14 residues. CDR3 DNA: TGTGCCAGCAGTTTCGCAGCGGGAGCCGGGGAGCTGTTTTTT. Its protein is CASSFAAGAGELFF.

CDR3: CASSADGTYNTEAFF. For the CDR3, the DNA is TGTGCCAGCAGTGCGGATGGGACATACAACACTGAAGCTTTCTTT. This chain uses TRBV28 with TRBJ1-1; D might be TRBD1 (6 bases). Germline V lookup: CDR1 MDHEN, CDR2 SYDVKM. Trimming removed 5 bases from V and 2 bases from J, with 15 bases in between. The CDR3 length is 15 residues.